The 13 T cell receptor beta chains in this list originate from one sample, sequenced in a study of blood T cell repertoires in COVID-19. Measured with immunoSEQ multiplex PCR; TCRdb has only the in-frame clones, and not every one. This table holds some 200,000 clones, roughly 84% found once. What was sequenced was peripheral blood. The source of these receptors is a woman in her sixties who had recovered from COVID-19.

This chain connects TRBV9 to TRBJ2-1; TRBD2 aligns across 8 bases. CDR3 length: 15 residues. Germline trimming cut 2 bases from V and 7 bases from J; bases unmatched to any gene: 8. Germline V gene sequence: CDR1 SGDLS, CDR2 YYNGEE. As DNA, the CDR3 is TGTGCCAGCAGCGTGGTGGCGGGGGGCCAGAATGAGCAGTTCTTC. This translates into CASSVVAGGQNEQFF.

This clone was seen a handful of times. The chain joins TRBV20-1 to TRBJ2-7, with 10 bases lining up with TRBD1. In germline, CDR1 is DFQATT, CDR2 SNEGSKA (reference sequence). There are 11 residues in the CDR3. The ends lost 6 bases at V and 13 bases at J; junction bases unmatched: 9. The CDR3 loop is CSAGVGDRGYF. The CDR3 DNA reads TGCAGTGCCGGGGTCGGGGACAGGGGTTACTTC.

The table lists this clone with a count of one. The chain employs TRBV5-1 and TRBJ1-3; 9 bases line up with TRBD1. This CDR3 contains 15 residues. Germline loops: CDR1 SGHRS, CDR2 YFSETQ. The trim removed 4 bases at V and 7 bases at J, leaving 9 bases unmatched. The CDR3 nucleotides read TGCGCCAGCAGCACTGGGACAGGGTTAATGAACACCATATATTTT. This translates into CASSTGTGLMNTIYF. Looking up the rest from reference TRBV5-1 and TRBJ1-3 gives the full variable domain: KAGVTQTPRYLIKTRGQQVTLSCSPISGHRSVSWYQQTPGQGLQFLFEYFSETQRNKGNFPGRFSGRQFSNSRSEMNVSTLELGDSALYLCASSTGTGLMNTIYFGEGSWLTVV.

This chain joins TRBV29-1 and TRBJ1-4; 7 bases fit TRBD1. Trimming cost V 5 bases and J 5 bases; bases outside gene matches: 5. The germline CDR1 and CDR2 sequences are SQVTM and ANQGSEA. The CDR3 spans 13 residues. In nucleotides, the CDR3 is TGCAGCGTTTTTGTGACAGGGAATGAAAAACTGTTTTTT. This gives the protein CSVFVTGNEKLFF.

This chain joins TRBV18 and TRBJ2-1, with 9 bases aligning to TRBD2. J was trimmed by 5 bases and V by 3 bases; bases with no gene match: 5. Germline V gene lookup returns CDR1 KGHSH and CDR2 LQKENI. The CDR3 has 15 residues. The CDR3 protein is CASSPIAGADNEQFF. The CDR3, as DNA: TGTGCCAGCTCACCTATAGCGGGGGCAGACAATGAGCAGTTCTTC.

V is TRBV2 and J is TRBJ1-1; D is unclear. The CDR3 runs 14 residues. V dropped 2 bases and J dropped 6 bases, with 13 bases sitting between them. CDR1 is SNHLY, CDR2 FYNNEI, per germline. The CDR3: CASSERVRWAEAFF. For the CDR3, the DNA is TGTGCCAGCAGTGAACGAGTGCGGTGGGCTGAAGCTTTCTTT.

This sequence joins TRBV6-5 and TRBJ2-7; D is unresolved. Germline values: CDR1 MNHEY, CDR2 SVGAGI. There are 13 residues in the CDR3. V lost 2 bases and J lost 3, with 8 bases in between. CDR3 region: CASSYERIYEQYF. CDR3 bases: TGTGCCAGCAGTTACGAGAGGATCTACGAGCAGTACTTC.

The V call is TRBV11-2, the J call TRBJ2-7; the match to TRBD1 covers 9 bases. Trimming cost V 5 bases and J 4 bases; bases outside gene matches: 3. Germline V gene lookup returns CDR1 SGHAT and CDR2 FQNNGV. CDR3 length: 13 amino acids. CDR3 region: CASSPDRGYEQYF. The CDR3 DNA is TGTGCCAGCAGCCCGGACAGGGGTTACGAGCAGTACTTC.

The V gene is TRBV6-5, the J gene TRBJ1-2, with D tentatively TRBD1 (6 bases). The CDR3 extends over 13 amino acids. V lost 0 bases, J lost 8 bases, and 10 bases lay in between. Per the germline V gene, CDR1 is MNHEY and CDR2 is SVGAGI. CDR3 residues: CASSYSKGEGYTF. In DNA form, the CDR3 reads TGTGCCAGCAGTTACTCGAAGGGGGAGGGCTACACCTTC.

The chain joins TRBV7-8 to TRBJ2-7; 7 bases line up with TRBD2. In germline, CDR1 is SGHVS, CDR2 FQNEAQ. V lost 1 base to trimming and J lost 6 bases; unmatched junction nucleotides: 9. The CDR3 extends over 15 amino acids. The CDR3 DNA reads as TGTGCCAGCAGCTTAGTAGGTTCAGGGAGGGCCGAGCAGTACTTC. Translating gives CASSLVGSGRAEQYF. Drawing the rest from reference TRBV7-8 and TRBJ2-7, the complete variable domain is GAGVSQSPRYKVAKRGQDVALRCDPISGHVSLFWYQQALGQGPEFLTYFQNEAQLDKSGLPSDRFFAERPEGSVSTLKIQRTQQEDSAVYLCASSLVGSGRAEQYFGPGTRLTVT.

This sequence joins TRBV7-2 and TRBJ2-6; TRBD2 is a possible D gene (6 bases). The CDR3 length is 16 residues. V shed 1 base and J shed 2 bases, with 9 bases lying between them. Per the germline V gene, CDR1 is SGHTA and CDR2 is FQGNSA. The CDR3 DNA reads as TGTGCCAGCAGCTTAGAGGCGGGGACTGGGGCCAACGTCCTGACTTTC. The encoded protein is CASSLEAGTGANVLTF.

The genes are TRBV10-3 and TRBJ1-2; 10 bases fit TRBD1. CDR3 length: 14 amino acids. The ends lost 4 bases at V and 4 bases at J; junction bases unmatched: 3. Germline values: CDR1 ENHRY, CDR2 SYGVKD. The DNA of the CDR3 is TGTGCCATCAGTGGGGACAGGGGAATCTATGGCTACACCTTC. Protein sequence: CAISGDRGIYGYTF.

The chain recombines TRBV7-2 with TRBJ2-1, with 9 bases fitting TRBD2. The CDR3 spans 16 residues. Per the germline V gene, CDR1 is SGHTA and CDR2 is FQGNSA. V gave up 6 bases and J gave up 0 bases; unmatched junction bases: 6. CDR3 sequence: CASRPSGGSSYNEQFF. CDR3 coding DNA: TGTGCCAGCAGACCAAGCGGGGGGAGCTCCTACAATGAGCAGTTCTTC.